This T cell receptor (beta chain) came from a study of T cells after posttransplantation cyclophosphamide. Between the trimmed V and J ends, which lost 6 bases and 2 bases, there was a span of 6 bases. This CDR3 spans 12 amino acids. From germline, CDR1 is MGHDK and CDR2 SYGVNS. This table comes from immunoSEQ multiplex PCR, and its TCRdb copy is limited to in-frame clones, with some not included. The table records 25,000 or so clones, around 86% of them present only once. The chain links TRBV25-1 to TRBJ2-3; unclear D gene. The TCR sequence derives from a woman aged 55-70 years with a blood cancer, CMV-positive, and with a related stem cell donor. The sequenced material came from PBMCs. The CDR3 reads CASRRYTDTQYF. In DNA, the CDR3 is TGTGCCAGCAGGCGGTACACAGATACGCAGTATTTT.